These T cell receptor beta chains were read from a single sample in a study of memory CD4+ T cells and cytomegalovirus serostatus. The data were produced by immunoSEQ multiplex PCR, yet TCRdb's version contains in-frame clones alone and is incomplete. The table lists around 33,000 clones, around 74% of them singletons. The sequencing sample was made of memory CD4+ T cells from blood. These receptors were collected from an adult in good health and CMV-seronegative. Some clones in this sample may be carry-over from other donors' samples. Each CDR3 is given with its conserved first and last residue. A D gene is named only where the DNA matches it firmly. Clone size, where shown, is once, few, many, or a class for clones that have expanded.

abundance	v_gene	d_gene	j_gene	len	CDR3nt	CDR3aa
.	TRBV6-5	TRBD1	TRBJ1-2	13	TGTGCCAGCAGTTTGGGGACAGGGACTGGCTACACCTTC	CASSLGTGTGYTF
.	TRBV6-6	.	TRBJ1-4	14	TGTGCCAGCAGTTACGGCGGGTCTAATGAAAAACTGTTTTTT	CASSYGGSNEKLFF
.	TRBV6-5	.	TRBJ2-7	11	TGTGCGACAGTTACCTCCTACGAGCAGTACTTC	CATVTSYEQYF
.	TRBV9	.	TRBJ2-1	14	TGTGCCAGCAGCGTAGCGTCCAGAGACAATGAGCAGTTCTTC	CASSVASRDNEQFF
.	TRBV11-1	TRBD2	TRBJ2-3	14	TGTGCCAGCAGCCAGAGACTAGCGGGGGCCGCAGCGTATTTT	CASSQRLAGAAAYF
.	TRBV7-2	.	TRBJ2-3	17	TGTGCCAGCAGCTTAGTACGAGGGTGGGCCTGGGCAGATACGCAGTATTTT	CASSLVRGWAWADTQYF
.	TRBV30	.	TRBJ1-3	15	TGTGCCTGGAGGAACCTACAGGTTTGGGAAAACACCATATATTTT	CAWRNLQVWENTIYF
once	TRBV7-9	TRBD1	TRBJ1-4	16	TGTGCCAGCAGCTTAGATCCGGGACAGGGTGGGGAAAAACTGTTTTTT	CASSLDPGQGGEKLFF
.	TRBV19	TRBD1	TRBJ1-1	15	TGTGCCAGTAGTTCTAGGACAGGCGGAGGGACTGAAGCTTTCTTT	CASSSRTGGGTEAFF
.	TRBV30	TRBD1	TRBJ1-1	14	TGTGCCTGGAGTGTACTCGGGCAGGGGGCTGAAGCTTTCTTT	CAWSVLGQGAEAFF
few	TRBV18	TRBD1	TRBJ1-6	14	TGTGCCAGCTCAGCGACAGGGGAAGGGTCACCCCTCCACTTT	CASSATGEGSPLHF
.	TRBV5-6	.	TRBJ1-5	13	TGTGCCAGCAGCGGGGGACCAGATCAGCCCCAGCATTTT	CASSGGPDQPQHF
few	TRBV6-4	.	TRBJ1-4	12	TGTGCCAGCAGTGACTATCGGGGAAAACTGTTTTTT	CASSDYRGKLFF
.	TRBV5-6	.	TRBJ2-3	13	TGTGCCAGCAGCTTTTCCCAGGGGGGTACGCAGTATTTT	CASSFSQGGTQYF
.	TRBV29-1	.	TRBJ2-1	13	TGCAGCGTTGGGGCCGGCCAGGGCCGTGAGCAGTTCTTC	CSVGAGQGREQFF
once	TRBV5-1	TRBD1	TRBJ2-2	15	TGCGCCAGCAGCACGGACAGGATAATCACCGGGGAGCTGTTTTTT	CASSTDRIITGELFF
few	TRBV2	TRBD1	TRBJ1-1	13	TGTGCCAGCAGTTTGACAGGGGGCCCTGAAGCTTTCTTT	CASSLTGGPEAFF
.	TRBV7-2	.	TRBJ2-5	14	TGTGCCAGCAACTTTCAGGGTAGCCAAGAGACCCAGTACTTC	CASNFQGSQETQYF
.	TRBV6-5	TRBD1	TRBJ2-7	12	TGTGCCAGCGTCGGGACAGGCTACGAGCAGTACTTC	CASVGTGYEQYF
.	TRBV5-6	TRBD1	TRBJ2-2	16	TGTGCCAGCAGCTTGGGGGGGACAGGACCAACCGGGGAGCTGTTTTTT	CASSLGGTGPTGELFF
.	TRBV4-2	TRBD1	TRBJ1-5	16	TGTGCCAGCAGCCAAGGGAGTCAGGGGGCGGTTCAGCCCCAGCATTTT	CASSQGSQGAVQPQHF
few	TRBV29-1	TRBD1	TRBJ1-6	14	TGCAGCGTCTCGGACAGGGATGGAGATTCACCCCTCCACTTT	CSVSDRDGDSPLHF
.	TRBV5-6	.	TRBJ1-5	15	TGTGCCAGCAGCTTGGGGCTGGATAGCAATCAGCCCCAGCATTTT	CASSLGLDSNQPQHF
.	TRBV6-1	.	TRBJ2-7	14	TGTGCCAGCAGTGAAACCCAGGGCTCCTACGAGCAGTACTTC	CASSETQGSYEQYF
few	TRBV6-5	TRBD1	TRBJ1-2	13	TGTGCCAGCAGTCTAGGGACAGGGCATGGCTACACCTTC	CASSLGTGHGYTF
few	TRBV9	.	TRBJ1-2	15	TGTGCCAGCAGCGTAGATCCAGGGTCAAGCTATGGCTACACCTTC	CASSVDPGSSYGYTF
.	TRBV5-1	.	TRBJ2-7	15	TGCGCCAGCAGCTTGGACTCGGCAGTCTCCTACGAGCAGTACTTC	CASSLDSAVSYEQYF
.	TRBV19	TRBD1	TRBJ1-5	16	TGTGCCAGTAGTGGGACAGGGTCCACGGGCAATCAGCCCCAGCATTTT	CASSGTGSTGNQPQHF
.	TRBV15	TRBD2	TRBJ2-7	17	TGTGCCACCAGCAGAGATGTCGCGGGGGGGACCTCCTACGAGCAGTACTTC	CATSRDVAGGTSYEQYF
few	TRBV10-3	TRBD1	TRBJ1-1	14	TGTGCCATCGGAGGGGGCAGGGAGAACACTGAAGCTTTCTTT	CAIGGGRENTEAFF
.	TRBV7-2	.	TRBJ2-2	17	TGTGCCAGCAGCTTAGCTGTTAACGGGATGAGAACCGGGGAGCTGTTTTTT	CASSLAVNGMRTGELFF
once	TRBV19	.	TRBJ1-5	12	TGTGCCAGTAGTATTAGGGGTCAGCCCCAGCATTTT	CASSIRGQPQHF
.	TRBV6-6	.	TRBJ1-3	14	TGTGCCAGCAACTCAGGGGCGCGAAGAAACACCATATATTTT	CASNSGARRNTIYF
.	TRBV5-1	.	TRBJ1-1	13	TGCGCCAGCATCGGGACCAAGGATACTGAAGCTTTCTTT	CASIGTKDTEAFF
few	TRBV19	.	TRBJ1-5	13	TGTGCCAGTAGTAGGGTGGCCGATCAGCCCCAGCATTTT	CASSRVADQPQHF
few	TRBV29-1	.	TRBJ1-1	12	TGCAGCGCTATGGCGAAGCGGACTGAAGCTTTCTTT	CSAMAKRTEAFF
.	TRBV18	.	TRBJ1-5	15	TGTGCCAGCTCACCAACAGGGTTCTACAATCAGCCCCAGCATTTT	CASSPTGFYNQPQHF
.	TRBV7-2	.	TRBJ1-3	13	TGTGCCAGCCAACAGGGCTCTGGAAACACCATATATTTT	CASQQGSGNTIYF
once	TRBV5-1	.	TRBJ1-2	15	TGCGCCAGCAGCTTGGAACGCAGCCGAAACTATGGCTACACCTTC	CASSLERSRNYGYTF
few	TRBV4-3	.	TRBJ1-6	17	TGCGCCAGCAGCCAGGAGGCCACGAGCTCCTATAATTCACCCCTCCACTTT	CASSQEATSSYNSPLHF
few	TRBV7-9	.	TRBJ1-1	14	TGTGCCAGCAGCTTAAATTGGGGGAACACTGAAGCTTTCTTT	CASSLNWGNTEAFF
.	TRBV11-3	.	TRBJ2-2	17	TGTGCCAGCAGCTTAAGCTGGGGACGAACTTCCACCGGGGAGCTGTTTTTT	CASSLSWGRTSTGELFF
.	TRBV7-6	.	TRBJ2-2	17	TGTGCCAGCAGCTTTTCGACAGGTCGGTCGGGCACCGGGGAGCTGTTTTTT	CASSFSTGRSGTGELFF